This T cell receptor beta chain is drawn from a study of OX40 agonist ivuxolimab in advanced cancers. About the study: Cohort: more than 75% men, mean age approximately 64, aged about 20 to 85.

Of note for this clone: Its antigen is not known.

The CDR3 totals 14 residues. V gave up 5 bases and J gave up 3 bases; unmatched junction bases: 4. Germline assignment: CDR1 MNHEY and CDR2 SMNVEV (reference sequence). Study results and caveats: Patients with a partial response at 0.1-3.0 mg/kg had among the lowest clonal expansion. Relative to CD4+, CD8+ T cells held more expanded clones on average.

Produced via immunoSEQ multiplex PCR; TCRdb's table is partial and in-frame only. Here the sample spans about 20,000 clones, 80% to 85% being singletons. The receptor comes from an adult with an advanced solid tumor such as melanoma, head and neck, liver or kidney cancer. Sequenced here: CD4+ or CD8+ T cells sorted from blood, sampled in a trial of the OX40 agonist ivuxolimab. V gene TRBV27 combines with J gene TRBJ2-7, with 10 bases identical to TRBD1. CDR3 sequence (DNA): TGTGCCAGCAGTCCGGGACAGGGGTTCTACGAGCAGTACTTC. It is translated as CASSPGQGFYEQYF.